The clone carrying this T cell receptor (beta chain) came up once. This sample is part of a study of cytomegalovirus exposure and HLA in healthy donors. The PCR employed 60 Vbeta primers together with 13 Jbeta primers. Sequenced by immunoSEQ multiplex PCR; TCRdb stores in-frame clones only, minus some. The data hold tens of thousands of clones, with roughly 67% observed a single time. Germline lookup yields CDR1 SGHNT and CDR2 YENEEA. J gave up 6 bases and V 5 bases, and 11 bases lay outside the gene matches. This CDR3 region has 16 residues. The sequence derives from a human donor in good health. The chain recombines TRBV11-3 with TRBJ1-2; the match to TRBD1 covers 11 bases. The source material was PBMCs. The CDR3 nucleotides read TGTGCCAGCAGCCCGGGACAGGGGGGGACCTATCATGGCTACACCTTC. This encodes CASSPGQGGTYHGYTF. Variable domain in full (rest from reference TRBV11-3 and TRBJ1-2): EAGVVQSPRYKIIEKKQPVAFWCNPISGHNTLYWYLQNLGQGPELLIRYENEEAVDDSQLPKDRFSAERLKGVDSTLKIQPAELGDSAVYLCASSPGQGGTYHGYTFGSGTRLTVV.